The clone carrying this T cell receptor (beta chain) was detected ten times or more. TCRdb independently ran MiXCR on the RT-PCR reads; one entry per CDR3 protein. The repertoire holds fewer than 800,000 distinct CDR3 sequences, with 14% as singletons. The CDR3 is 14 residues long. V was clipped by 0 bases and J by 3 bases, with 9 bases between them. Germline CDR1 is SGHRS and CDR2 is YFSETQ. The V and J genes are TRBV5-1 and TRBJ2-5, with D perhaps matching TRBD2 (6 bases). The source material was memory CD4+ T cells from blood. This receptor was obtained from a female donor in good health, serving as a healthy control. The CDR3 sequence: CASSLGGTEETQYF. In nucleotides, the CDR3 is TGCGCCAGCAGCTTGGGAGGGACTGAAGAGACCCAGTACTTC.